This T cell receptor (beta chain) was documented in a study of shared clonotypes between healthy human individuals. Running of the assay took place at deep level. TCRdb keeps only in-frame clones here, not all; method: immunoSEQ multiplex PCR. This table has approximately 980,000 clones, less than 85% appearing once. This CDR3 has 12 residues. The germline CDR1 and CDR2 sequences are LNHDA and SQIVND (reference sequence). V lost 10 bases to trimming and J lost 11 bases, with 20 bases between them. Source material: memory CD4+ T cells sorted from blood. The subset denotes: CD45RA-negative fraction. The chain links TRBV19 to TRBJ1-1; D might be TRBD1 (5 bases). The clonotype originates from a man aged 18 to 30 in good health. The CDR3 nucleotides read TGTGCCACCCTGGGGGTGGGGAACGGGGCTTTCTTT. Amino acid sequence: CATLGVGNGAFF. The variable domain in full, completed from reference TRBV19 and TRBJ1-1, reads DGGITQSPKYLFRKEGQNVTLSCEQNLNHDAMYWYRQDPGQGLRLIYYSQIVNDFQKGDIAEGYSVSREKKESFPLTVTSAQKNPTAFYLCATLGVGNGAFFGQGTRLTVV.